The 25 T cell receptor beta chains below were found in one sample sequenced in a study of CD4 T cells in relation to SARS-CoV-2 and coronaviruses listed by TCRdb under 2021. Library preparation was by the immunoSEQ multiplex PCR assay. Here the immuneACCESS table is served through TCRdb, limited to in-frame sequences with V and J called. Missing clones are a known gap in these copies; in checked studies unresolved V genes cover under half, and the rest lacks a known reason. Within this sample are tens of thousands of clones, with over 70% of them counted one time only. Jointly, the top ten make up approximately 13% of the sample. CD4+ T cells from unexposed donors were collected before the COVID-19 pandemic (2011-2018). Following 10 days of culture, the EasySep CD4+ T cell isolation kit was used to isolate CD4+ T cells. No antigen has been identified for these receptors. Sequenced sample: CD4+ T cells from PBMCs, cultured in vitro. The source is a human donor in good health.

CDR3 in DNA: TGTGCTAGTGGTTTCAGGGGGGCCTACACTGAAGCTTTCTTT. Residues: CASGFRGAYTEAFF. This rearrangement joins TRBV12-5 to TRBJ1-1; 7 bases match TRBD1. CDR1 is LGHNT, CDR2 FRNRAP, per germline. Unmatched junction bases numbered 4, after V lost 3 bases and J lost 3 bases. This CDR3 region has 14 residues. Variable domain in full (rest from reference TRBV12-5 and TRBJ1-1): DARVTQTPRHKVTEMGQEVTMRCQPILGHNTVFWYRQTMMQGLELLAYFRNRAPLDDSGMPKDRFSAEMPDATLATLKIQPSEPRDSAVYFCASGFRGAYTEAFFGQGTRLTVV.

This clone was seen only once. This chain uses TRBV13 with TRBJ2-7; 11 bases align to TRBD2. CDR3 length: 20 residues. V lost 5 bases, J lost 0 bases, and 18 bases stayed unmatched. Per the germline V gene, CDR1 is PRHDT and CDR2 is FYEKMQ (reference sequence). In DNA, the CDR3 is TGTGCCAGCAGCCTACGAAGAATGGGACTAGCGGCCAGGAGCTCCTACGAGCAGTACTTC. Protein sequence: CASSLRRMGLAARSSYEQYF.

The rearrangement uses TRBV12-3 or TRBV12-4 and TRBJ2-1; 7 positions agree with TRBD1. The V gene end was trimmed by 6 bases and the J gene end by 8 bases; junction bases not matched to a gene: 4. The CDR3 has 12 amino acids. Here the CDR3 DNA reads TGTGCCAGCAGACACAGGGGCCATGAGCAGTTCTTC. As protein: CASRHRGHEQFF.

The gene calls are TRBV10-1 and TRBJ2-4; 7 nucleotides match TRBD1. The length of the CDR3 is 14 residues. Per germline, CDR1 WNHNN and CDR2 SYGVQD (reference sequence). The ends lost 5 bases at V and 1 base at J; junction bases unmatched: 2. The CDR3 is CASSQQGAKNIQYF. The CDR3 nucleotides read TGCGCCAGCAGTCAACAGGGGGCCAAAAACATTCAGTACTTC.

The V call is TRBV19, the J call TRBJ2-7, with D possibly being TRBD1 or TRBD2 (6 bases each). Germline values: CDR1 LNHDA, CDR2 SQIVND (reference sequence). The CDR3 has 16 residues. The germline V and J ends were trimmed by 5 bases and 1 base, with 18 bases remaining between them. The CDR3 loop reads CASSGGPDRRSYEQYF. The CDR3 DNA reads TGTGCCAGTAGTGGGGGGCCCGACAGGAGATCCTACGAGCAGTACTTC.

The V call is TRBV5-1, the J call TRBJ1-2; 9 nucleotides align to TRBD1. The CDR3 is made up of 15 amino acids. J was trimmed by 7 bases and V by 5 bases; bases with no gene match: 12. CDR1 is SGHRS, CDR2 YFSETQ, per germline. The CDR3 nucleotides are TGCGCCAGCAGTACTACAGGGGGCACGCCTGGTGGCTACACCTTC. It encodes CASSTTGGTPGGYTF.

This clone ranks as large. The rearrangement links TRBV10-1 to TRBJ2-3; TRBD1 aligns across 10 bases. The CDR3 extends over 17 amino acids. V was pared by 3 bases and J by 0 bases, with 6 bases of the junction left unmatched. CDR1 is WNHNN, CDR2 SYGVQD, per germline (reference sequence). CDR3 DNA sequence: TGCGCCAGCAGTGAAGGTAGACAGGGGGCTAGCACAGATACGCAGTATTTT. Its protein is CASSEGRQGASTDTQYF.

The chain carries TRBV24-1 and TRBJ1-1, with 8 bases identical to TRBD1. Germline V gives CDR1 KGHDR, CDR2 SFDVKD. The J segment lost 8 bases and the V segment lost 4 bases, leaving 11 bases of the junction unmatched. The CDR3 covers 15 residues. The chain's CDR3 is CATSDGQGARFEAFF. The CDR3, as DNA: TGTGCCACCAGTGACGGTCAGGGGGCGAGGTTCGAAGCTTTCTTT.

This clone was seen more than once but under ten times. CDR3 nucleotide sequence: TGTGCCAGCAGCTTGCAGGCGGATAGCAATCAGCCCCAGCATTTT. This gives the protein CASSLQADSNQPQHF. V usage is TRBV7-6 and J usage is TRBJ1-5; no clear D. The CDR3 loop spans 15 amino acids. Per germline, CDR1 SGHVS and CDR2 FNYEAQ. V was clipped by 3 bases and J by 0 bases, with 9 bases between them.

This clone showed up just once. J is TRBJ2-1 and V is TRBV24-1; D is tentatively TRBD1 or TRBD2 (7 bases each). This CDR3 region has 16 residues. In germline, CDR1 is KGHDR, CDR2 SFDVKD. Trimming took 0 bases from V and 9 from J, leaving 17 bases between them. The CDR3 spells CATSDLQGGVIGEQFF. CDR3 nucleotide sequence: TGTGCCACCAGTGATTTGCAGGGGGGGGTAATTGGTGAGCAGTTCTTC.

CDR3 in amino acids: CASSKEVGGYTF. CDR3 DNA sequence: TGTGCCAGTAGTAAAGAGGTCGGTGGCTACACCTTC. The chain uses TRBV19 and TRBJ1-2; no clear D. Germline CDR1 reads LNHDA; CDR2 reads SQIVND (reference sequence). CDR3 size: 12 residues. V lost 4 bases to trimming and J lost 7 bases, with 10 bases between them.

This chain links TRBV30 with TRBJ1-2; the D is unclear. The CDR3 is 13 residues long. CDR1 and CDR2 (germline): GTSNPN, SVGIG (reference sequence). V was shortened by 6 bases and J by 4 bases, with 15 bases between the two germline ends. The CDR3 nucleotides are TGTGCCTGTCGCCCGGCCGGACTCTATGGCTACACCTTC. Residues: CACRPAGLYGYTF.

The chain recombines TRBV19 with TRBJ1-1, with TRBD1 matching 8 bases. Germline loops: CDR1 LNHDA, CDR2 SQIVND (reference sequence). CDR3 length equals 15 residues. V was pared by 3 bases and J by 7 bases, with 10 bases of the junction left unmatched. CDR3 protein: CASSIGDRGLNEAFF. The CDR3 region has the DNA TGTGCCAGTAGTATCGGCGACAGGGGATTAAATGAAGCTTTCTTT.

This chain joins TRBV11-2 and TRBJ2-5, with D perhaps TRBD1 (6 bases). The germline CDR1 and CDR2 sequences are SGHAT and FQNNGV. The CDR3 is 16 residues long. V was cut by 3 bases and J by 0 bases, with 14 bases left in between. The CDR3 DNA follows: TGTGCCAGCAGCTTCACGATCACAGGGTACCAAGAGACCCAGTACTTC. This sequence encodes CASSFTITGYQETQYF.

This clone was detected a few times. This chain connects TRBV19 to TRBJ2-7; no clear D gene. Trimming took off 3 bases at V and 1 base at J, with 13 bases between the two ends. In germline, CDR1 is LNHDA, CDR2 SQIVND (reference sequence). This CDR3 spans 15 amino acids. The CDR3 spells CASSISSTASYEQYF. CDR3 DNA sequence: TGTGCCAGTAGTATCAGTTCAACTGCGTCCTACGAGCAGTACTTC.

This clone was detected a few times. The V and J genes are TRBV27 and TRBJ1-1; D is uncertain. Trimming took off 5 bases at V and 4 bases at J, with 14 bases between the two ends. CDR1 MNHEY and CDR2 SMNVEV come from the germline V gene (reference sequence). This CDR3 region has 14 residues. DNA of the CDR3: TGTGCCAGCAGTCCCCACGGCGCTGGCACTGAAGCTTTCTTT. Amino acids: CASSPHGAGTEAFF.

V gene TRBV6-5 combines with J gene TRBJ1-1; 12 positions agree with TRBD1. The J segment lost 12 bases and the V segment lost 4 bases, leaving 12 bases of the junction unmatched. Germline values: CDR1 MNHEY, CDR2 SVGAGI. This CDR3 is 15 amino acids long. CDR3 sequence: CASSSPPGQGAWTFF. The CDR3 nucleotides are TGTGCCAGCAGTTCACCTCCGGGACAGGGGGCTTGGACTTTCTTT.

Here the CDR3 DNA reads TGTGCCAGCAGGGGATGGCGCGTGGATCAGCCCCAGCATTTT. This gives the protein CASRGWRVDQPQHF. V is TRBV6-5 and J is TRBJ1-5; D gene ambiguous. Germline loops: CDR1 MNHEY, CDR2 SVGAGI. This CDR3 is 14 amino acids long. With 6 bases removed from V and 5 bases from J, the gap between germline ends came to 14 bases.

The rearrangement links TRBV18 to TRBJ2-1; D gene unclear. Per germline, CDR1 KGHSH and CDR2 LQKENI. The CDR3 totals 15 residues. V was trimmed by 2 bases and J by 6 bases, leaving 14 bases between them. The CDR3 sequence is CASSPTRSMSNEQFF. The CDR3 nucleotides read TGTGCCAGCTCACCAACACGAAGTATGAGCAATGAGCAGTTCTTC.

The J gene is TRBJ2-2, the V gene TRBV7-9; D gene ambiguous. The CDR3 is made up of 15 amino acids. Trimming removed 1 base from V and 1 base from J, with 7 bases in between. Germline V gene lookup returns CDR1 SEHNR and CDR2 FQNEAQ (reference sequence). The CDR3 sequence: CASSLESLNTGELFF. The CDR3 DNA sequence: TGTGCCAGCAGCTTAGAGTCTCTGAACACCGGGGAGCTGTTTTTT.

The V call is TRBV2, the J call TRBJ1-3; D ambiguous. Germline CDR1 SNHLY, CDR2 FYNNEI. V gave up 2 bases and J gave up 7 bases, with 12 bases separating them. The CDR3 length is 14 residues. CDR3 amino acids: CASSETGFRNTIYF. For the CDR3, the DNA is TGTGCCAGCAGTGAAACCGGATTTAGGAACACCATATATTTT.

The V gene is TRBV9, the J gene TRBJ1-2, with D perhaps TRBD1 (5 bases). The germline V gene has CDR1 SGDLS and CDR2 YYNGEE. The ends were cut back, 3 bases at V and 0 bases at J, with 12 bases in the middle. The CDR3 has 15 residues. CDR3 protein: CASSGWDGPNYGYTF. As DNA, the CDR3 is TGTGCCAGCAGCGGATGGGACGGCCCTAACTATGGCTACACCTTC.

This clone showed up just once. The chain joins TRBV24-1 to TRBJ2-3, with 7 bases fitting TRBD1. Losses at the gene ends were 4 bases for V and 0 bases for J; bases not matched to a gene: 3. Germline CDR1 and CDR2: KGHDR and SFDVKD. The CDR3 is 15 amino acids. The CDR3 DNA reads TGTGCCACCAGTGAAGACAGGGCTAGCACAGATACGCAGTATTTT. Amino acids: CATSEDRASTDTQYF.

The chain carries TRBV15 and TRBJ1-3; D gene unclear. The ends were cut back, 0 bases at V and 0 bases at J, with 6 bases in the middle. Germline V gene data show CDR1 as LNHNV and CDR2 as YYDKDF (reference sequence). The CDR3 is 15 amino acids. This chain's CDR3 is CATSRDMPSGNTIYF. CDR3 DNA sequence: TGTGCCACCAGCAGAGACATGCCCTCTGGAAACACCATATATTTT.

The rearrangement uses TRBV5-1 and TRBJ2-7, with TRBD2 identical over 7 bases. V lost 3 bases, J lost 7 bases, and 10 bases stayed unmatched. The CDR3 spans 14 residues. Germline CDR1 and CDR2: SGHRS and YFSETQ. The CDR3 loop is CASSYDGGMMEQYF. The CDR3 nucleotides are TGCGCCAGCAGCTACGACGGGGGGATGATGGAGCAGTACTTC.